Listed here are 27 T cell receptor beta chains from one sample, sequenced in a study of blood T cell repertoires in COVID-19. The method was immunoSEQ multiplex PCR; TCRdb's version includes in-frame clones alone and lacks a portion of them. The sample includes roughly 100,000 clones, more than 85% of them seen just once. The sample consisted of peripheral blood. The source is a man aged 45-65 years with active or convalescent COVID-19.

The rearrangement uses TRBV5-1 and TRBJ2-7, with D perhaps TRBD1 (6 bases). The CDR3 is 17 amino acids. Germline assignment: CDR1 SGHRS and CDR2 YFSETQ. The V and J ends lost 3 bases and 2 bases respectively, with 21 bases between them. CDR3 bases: TGCGCCAGCAGCTCAGCTTATCTCCTCAGGGGAACCTACGAGCAGTACTTC. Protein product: CASSSAYLLRGTYEQYF.

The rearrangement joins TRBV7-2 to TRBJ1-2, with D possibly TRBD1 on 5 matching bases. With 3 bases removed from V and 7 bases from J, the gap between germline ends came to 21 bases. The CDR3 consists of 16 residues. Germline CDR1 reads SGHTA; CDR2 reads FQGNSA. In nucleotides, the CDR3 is TGTGCCAGCAGCTTGGGGCTTGGGGAGGATGGTTCTGGCTACACCTTC. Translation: CASSLGLGEDGSGYTF.

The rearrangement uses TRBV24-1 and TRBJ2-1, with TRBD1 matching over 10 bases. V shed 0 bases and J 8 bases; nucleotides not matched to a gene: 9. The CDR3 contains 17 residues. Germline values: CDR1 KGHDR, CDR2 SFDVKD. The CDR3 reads CATSDLYPTGGFDEQFF. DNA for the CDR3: TGTGCCACCAGTGATTTGTATCCGACAGGGGGCTTCGATGAGCAGTTCTTC.

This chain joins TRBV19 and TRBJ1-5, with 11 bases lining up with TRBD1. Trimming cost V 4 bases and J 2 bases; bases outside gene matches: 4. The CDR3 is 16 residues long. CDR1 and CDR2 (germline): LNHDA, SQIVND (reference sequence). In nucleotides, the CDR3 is TGTGCCAGTAGTACCGGACAGGGGGCAGGCAATCAGCCCCAGCATTTT. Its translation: CASSTGQGAGNQPQHF. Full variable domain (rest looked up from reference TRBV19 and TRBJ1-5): DGGITQSPKYLFRKEGQNVTLSCEQNLNHDAMYWYRQDPGQGLRLIYYSQIVNDFQKGDIAEGYSVSREKKESFPLTVTSAQKNPTAFYLCASSTGQGAGNQPQHFGDGTRLSIL.

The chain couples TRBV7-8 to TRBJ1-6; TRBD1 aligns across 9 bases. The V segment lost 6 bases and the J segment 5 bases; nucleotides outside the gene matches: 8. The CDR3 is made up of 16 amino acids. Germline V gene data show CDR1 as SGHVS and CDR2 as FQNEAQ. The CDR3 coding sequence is TGTGCCAGCAGTTCCGACAGGGGGGTAAATAATTCACCCCTCCACTTT. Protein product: CASSSDRGVNNSPLHF.

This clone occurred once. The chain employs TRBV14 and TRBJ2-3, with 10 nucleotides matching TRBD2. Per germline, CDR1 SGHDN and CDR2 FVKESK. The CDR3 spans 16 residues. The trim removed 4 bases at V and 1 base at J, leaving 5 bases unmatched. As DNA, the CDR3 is TGTGCCAGCAGCCCCCCCCTAGCGGGGGGCACAGATACGCAGTATTTT. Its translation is CASSPPLAGGTDTQYF.

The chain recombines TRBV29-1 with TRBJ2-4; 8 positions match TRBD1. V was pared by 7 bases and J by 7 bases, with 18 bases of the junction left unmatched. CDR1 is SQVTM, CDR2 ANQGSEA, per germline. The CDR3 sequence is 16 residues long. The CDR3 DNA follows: TGCAGCGCCAGCCTTGGACAGGGCCCCGCTGGGAACATTCAGTACTTC. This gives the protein CSASLGQGPAGNIQYF.

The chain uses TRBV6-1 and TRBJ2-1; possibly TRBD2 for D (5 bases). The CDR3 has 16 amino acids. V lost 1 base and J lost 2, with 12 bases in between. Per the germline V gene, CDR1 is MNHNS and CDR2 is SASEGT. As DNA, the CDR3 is TGTGCCAGCAGTGAAGGGGCTAGCTTCCCCTACAATGAGCAGTTCTTC. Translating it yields CASSEGASFPYNEQFF.

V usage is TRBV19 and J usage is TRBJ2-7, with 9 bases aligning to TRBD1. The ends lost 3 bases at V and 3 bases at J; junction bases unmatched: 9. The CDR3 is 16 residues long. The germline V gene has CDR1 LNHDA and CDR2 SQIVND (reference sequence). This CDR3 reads CASSMGPPDRGYEQYV. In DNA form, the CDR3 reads TGTGCCAGTAGTATGGGTCCCCCGGACAGGGGCTACGAGCAGTACGTC.

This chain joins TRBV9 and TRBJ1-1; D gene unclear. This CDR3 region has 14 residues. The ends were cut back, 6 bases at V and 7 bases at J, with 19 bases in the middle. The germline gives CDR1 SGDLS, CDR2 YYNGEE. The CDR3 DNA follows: TGTGCCAGCAACGAAAACCCCTGGGAGGGTGAAGCTTTCTTT. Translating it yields CASNENPWEGEAFF.

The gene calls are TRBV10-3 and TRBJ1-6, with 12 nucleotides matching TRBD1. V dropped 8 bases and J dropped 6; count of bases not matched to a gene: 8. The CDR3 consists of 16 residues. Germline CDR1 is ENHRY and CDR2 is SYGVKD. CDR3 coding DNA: TGTGCCATCGCAGTGGGGACAGGGGGCTTTAATTCACCCCTCCACTTT. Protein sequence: CAIAVGTGGFNSPLHF.

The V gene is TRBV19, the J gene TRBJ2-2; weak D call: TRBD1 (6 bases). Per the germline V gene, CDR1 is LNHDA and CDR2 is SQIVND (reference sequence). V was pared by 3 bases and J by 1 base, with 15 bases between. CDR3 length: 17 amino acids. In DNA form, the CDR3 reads TGTGCCAGTAGTATCATCAGGGGTGGGTTGAACACCGGGGAGCTGTTTTTT. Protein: CASSIIRGGLNTGELFF.

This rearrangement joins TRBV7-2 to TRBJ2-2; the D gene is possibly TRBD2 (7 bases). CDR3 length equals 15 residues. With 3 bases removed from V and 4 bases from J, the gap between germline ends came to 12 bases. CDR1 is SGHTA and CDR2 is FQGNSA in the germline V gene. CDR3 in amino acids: CASSFGGRGTGELFF. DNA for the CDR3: TGTGCCAGCAGCTTCGGGGGGCGAGGCACCGGGGAGCTGTTTTTT. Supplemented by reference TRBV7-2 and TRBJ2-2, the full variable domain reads GAGVSQSPSNKVTEKGKDVELRCDPISGHTALYWYRQSLGQGLEFLIYFQGNSAPDKSGLPSDRFSAERTGGSVSTLTIQRTQQEDSAVYLCASSFGGRGTGELFFGEGSRLTVL.

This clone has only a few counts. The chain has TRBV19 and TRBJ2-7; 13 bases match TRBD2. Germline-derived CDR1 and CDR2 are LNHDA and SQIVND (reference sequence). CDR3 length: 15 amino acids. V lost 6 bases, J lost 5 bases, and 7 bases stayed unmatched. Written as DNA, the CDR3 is TGTGCCAGTAGGACCAAAGGACTAGCGGGGGACGAGCAGTACTTC. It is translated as CASRTKGLAGDEQYF.

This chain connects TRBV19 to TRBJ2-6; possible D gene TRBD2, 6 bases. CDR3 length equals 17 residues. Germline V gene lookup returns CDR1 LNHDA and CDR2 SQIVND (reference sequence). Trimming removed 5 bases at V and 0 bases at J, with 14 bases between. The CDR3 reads CASSVTGLPSGANVLTF. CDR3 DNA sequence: TGTGCCAGTAGTGTCACGGGACTCCCCTCTGGGGCCAACGTCCTGACTTTC.

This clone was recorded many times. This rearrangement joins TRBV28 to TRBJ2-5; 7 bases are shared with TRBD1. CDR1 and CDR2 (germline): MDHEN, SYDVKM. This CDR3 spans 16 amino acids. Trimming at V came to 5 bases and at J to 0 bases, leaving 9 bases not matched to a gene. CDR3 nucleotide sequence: TGTGCCAGCAGTCTAGGGACAGAGATGTACCAAGAGACCCAGTACTTC. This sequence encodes CASSLGTEMYQETQYF.

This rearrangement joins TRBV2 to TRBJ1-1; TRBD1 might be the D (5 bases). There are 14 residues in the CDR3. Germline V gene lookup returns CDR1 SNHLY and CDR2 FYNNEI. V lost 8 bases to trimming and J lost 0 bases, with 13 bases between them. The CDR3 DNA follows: TGTGCCAGCGACGGCCAGGGCCTGAACACTGAAGCTTTCTTT. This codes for CASDGQGLNTEAFF.

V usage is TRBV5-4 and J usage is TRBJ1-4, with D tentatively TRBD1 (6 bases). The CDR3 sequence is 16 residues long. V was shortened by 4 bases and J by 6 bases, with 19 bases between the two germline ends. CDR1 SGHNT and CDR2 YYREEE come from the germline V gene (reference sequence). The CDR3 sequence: CASSPGQLGGHEKLFF. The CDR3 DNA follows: TGTGCCAGCAGCCCCGGACAGCTAGGGGGTCATGAAAAACTGTTTTTT.

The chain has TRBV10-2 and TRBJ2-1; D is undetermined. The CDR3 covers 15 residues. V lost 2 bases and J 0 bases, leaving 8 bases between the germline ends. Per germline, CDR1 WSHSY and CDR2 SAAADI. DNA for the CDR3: TGCGCCAGCAGTGAGACGGCAGGCTCCTACAATGAGCAGTTCTTC. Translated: CASSETAGSYNEQFF.

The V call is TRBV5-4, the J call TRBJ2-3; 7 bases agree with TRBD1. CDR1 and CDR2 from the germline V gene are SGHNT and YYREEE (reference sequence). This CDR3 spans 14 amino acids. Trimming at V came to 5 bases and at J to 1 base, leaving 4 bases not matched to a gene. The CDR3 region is CASRPGQRTDTQYF. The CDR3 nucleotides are TGTGCCAGCAGACCGGGACAGCGCACAGATACGCAGTATTTT.

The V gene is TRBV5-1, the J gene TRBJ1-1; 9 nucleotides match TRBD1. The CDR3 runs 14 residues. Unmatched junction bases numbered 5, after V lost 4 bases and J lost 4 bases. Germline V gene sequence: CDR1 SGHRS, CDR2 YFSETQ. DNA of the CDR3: TGCGCCAGCAGCGTGGGACAGGGTGTCACTGAAGCTTTCTTT. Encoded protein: CASSVGQGVTEAFF.

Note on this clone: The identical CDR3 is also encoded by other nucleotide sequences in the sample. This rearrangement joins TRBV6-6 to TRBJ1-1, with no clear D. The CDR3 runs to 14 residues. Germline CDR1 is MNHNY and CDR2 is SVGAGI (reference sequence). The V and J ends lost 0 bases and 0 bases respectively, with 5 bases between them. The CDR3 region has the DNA TGTGCCAGCAGTTACTCGGAGGTGAACACTGAAGCTTTCTTT. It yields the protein CASSYSEVNTEAFF.

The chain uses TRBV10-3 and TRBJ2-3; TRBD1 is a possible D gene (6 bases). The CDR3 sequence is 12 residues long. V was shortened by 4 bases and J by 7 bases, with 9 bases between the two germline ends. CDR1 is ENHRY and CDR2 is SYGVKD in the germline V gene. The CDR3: CAISAGQNTQYF. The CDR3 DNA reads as TGTGCCATCAGTGCCGGACAGAATACGCAGTATTTT.

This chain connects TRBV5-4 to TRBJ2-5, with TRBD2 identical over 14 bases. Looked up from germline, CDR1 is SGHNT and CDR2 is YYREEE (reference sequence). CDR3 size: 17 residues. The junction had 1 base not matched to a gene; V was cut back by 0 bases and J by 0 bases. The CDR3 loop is CASSLGLAGGHQETQYF. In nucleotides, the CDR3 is TGTGCCAGCAGCTTGGGACTAGCGGGGGGGCACCAAGAGACCCAGTACTTC.

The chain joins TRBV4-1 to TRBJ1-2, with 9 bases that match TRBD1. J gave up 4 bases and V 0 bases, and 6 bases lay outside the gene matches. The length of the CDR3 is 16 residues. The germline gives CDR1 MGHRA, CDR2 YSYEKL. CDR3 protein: CASSQEGDRVVYGYTF. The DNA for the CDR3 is TGCGCCAGCAGCCAAGAGGGGGACAGGGTGGTCTATGGCTACACCTTC.

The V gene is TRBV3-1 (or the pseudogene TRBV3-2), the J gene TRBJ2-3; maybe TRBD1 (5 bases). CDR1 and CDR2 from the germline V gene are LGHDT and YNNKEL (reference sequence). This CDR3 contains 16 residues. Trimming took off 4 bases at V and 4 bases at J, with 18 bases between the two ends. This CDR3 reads CASSRASARAPDTQYF. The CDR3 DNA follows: TGTGCCAGCAGCCGCGCCAGCGCCAGGGCCCCAGATACGCAGTATTTT.

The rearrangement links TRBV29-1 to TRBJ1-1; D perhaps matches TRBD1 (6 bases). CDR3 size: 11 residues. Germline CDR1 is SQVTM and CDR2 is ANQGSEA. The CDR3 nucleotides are TGCAGTGACCGGAAAGGGGGAGTGGCTTTCTTT. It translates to CSDRKGGVAFF.